One sample yielded the 26 T cell receptor beta chains listed below, sequenced in a study of early T cells in non-severe SARS-CoV-2 infection. TCRdb re-analysed the 5' RACE reads in MiXCR, keeping a single row per CDR3 protein. The sample comprises 100,000 to 120,000 distinct CDR3 sequences, about an eighth of which are singletons, and 3% to 3.5% rests with the top ten. Sequencing was carried out using whole blood. The receptors originated from an adult who was a healthcare worker with PCR-confirmed SARS-CoV-2 infection or an uninfected control (not recorded which).

As to this clonotype: In this CDR3 the conserved last residue, phenylalanine or tryptophan, is missing, so a read error is likely. The limits of the CDR3 on the DNA are not certain, so only TCRdb's listed CDR3 is given. The rearrangement links TRBV11-3 to TRBJ1-1; TRBD1, the D gene given by the table, was not confirmed from the DNA. Germline CDR1 and CDR2: SGHNT and YENEEA. The CDR3 spans 11 residues, counting both ends. CDR3 protein: CASSGTGVPTY.

This clonotype turned up a few times. The J gene is TRBJ2-2, the V gene TRBV25-1, with D possibly matching TRBD1 (6 bases). The germline V gene encodes CDR1 MGHDK and CDR2 SYGVNS. This CDR3 is 15 amino acids long. The ends were cut back, 6 bases at V and 6 bases at J, with 17 bases in the middle. The CDR3 DNA reads as TGTGCCAGCAGAGACCACCTAGGGGGATCCGGGGAGCTGTTTTTT. It translates to CASRDHLGGSGELFF.

This clonotype was seen a handful of times. This chain joins TRBV29-1 and TRBJ1-1; no reliable D call. From germline, CDR1 is SQVTM and CDR2 ANQGSEA. The V and J ends lost 0 bases and 1 base respectively, with 9 bases between them. The CDR3 spans 14 residues. The CDR3 protein is CSVEELSANTEAFF. In DNA form, the CDR3 reads TGCAGCGTTGAAGAACTGTCCGCGAACACTGAAGCTTTCTTT. The entire variable domain, with the rest obtained from reference TRBV29-1 and TRBJ1-1, is as follows: SAVISQKPSRDICQRGTSLTIQCQVDSQVTMMFWYRQQPGQSLTLIATANQGSEATYESGFVIDKFPISRPNLTFSTLTVSNMSPEDSSIYLCSVEELSANTEAFFGQGTRLTVV.

Concerning this clonotype: Just one base apart from a much larger clone, this may be a read error. The CDR3 DNA follows: TGTGTCAGCAGCCCGCGGGCGTCCTACGAGCAGTACTTC. Translating it yields CVSSPRASYEQYF. The chain couples TRBV3-1 to TRBJ2-7, with D perhaps TRBD2 (5 bases). The CDR3 contains 13 residues. Germline CDR1 LGHDT, CDR2 YNNKEL (reference sequence).

This clonotype was detected ten times or more. The V and J genes are TRBV6-4 and TRBJ2-3; 8 bases agree with TRBD2. This CDR3 has 15 amino acids. Germline V gene data show CDR1 as MRHNA and CDR2 as SNTAGT. V dropped 6 bases and J dropped 6; count of bases not matched to a gene: 11. The CDR3 protein is CASSNRGGLGDTQYF. CDR3 nucleotide sequence: TGTGCCAGCAGCAATCGCGGGGGGCTGGGGGATACGCAGTATTTT.

The genes are TRBV12-5 and TRBJ1-6, with no clear D. Germline V CDR1 and CDR2: LGHNT, FRNRAP. The CDR3 length is 16 residues. With 1 base removed from V and 3 bases from J, the gap between germline ends came to 10 bases. CDR3 bases: TGTGCTAGTGGTTTGGGTCACTTCCACTATAATTCACCCCTCCACTTT. It translates to CASGLGHFHYNSPLHF.

This clonotype was recorded a few times. This chain joins TRBV6-2 or TRBV6-3 and TRBJ2-1; no definite D call. The CDR3 runs to 14 residues. Trimming pared 7 bases from V and 7 bases from J, leaving 17 bases between. Germline-derived CDR1 and CDR2 are MNHEY and SVGEGT. The DNA for the CDR3 is TGTGCCAGCAAAGGTGAGGCTTTTGGGAATGAGCAGTTCTTC. Translated: CASKGEAFGNEQFF.

This clonotype was counted many times. V usage is TRBV6-5 and J usage is TRBJ1-2, with 9 bases fitting TRBD1. The germline V gene encodes CDR1 MNHEY and CDR2 SVGAGI. Germline trimming cut 5 bases from V and 4 bases from J; bases unmatched to any gene: 14. The CDR3 sequence is 17 residues long. The CDR3 spells CASSPGTGSARSYGYTF. Here the CDR3 DNA reads TGTGCCAGCAGTCCCGGGACAGGGTCCGCCAGGAGCTATGGCTACACCTTC.

The table lists this clonotype with many counts. V and J are TRBV11-2 and TRBJ2-6; no clear D. V lost 8 bases to trimming and J lost 0 bases, with 11 bases between them. The CDR3 totals 15 residues. Germline assignment: CDR1 SGHAT and CDR2 FQNNGV. CDR3 coding DNA: TGTGCCAGCCACAAATTAAGCTCTGGGGCCAACGTCCTGACTTTC. Protein: CASHKLSSGANVLTF.

This clonotype showed up just a few times. V gene TRBV29-1 combines with J gene TRBJ1-1; D ambiguous. Germline CDR1 is SQVTM and CDR2 is ANQGSEA. This CDR3 is 16 amino acids long. V lost 0 bases to trimming and J lost 7 bases, with 21 bases between them. CDR3 sequence: CSVEDFFAAVTNEAFF. The CDR3 nucleotides read TGCAGCGTTGAAGATTTTTTTGCAGCTGTGACGAATGAAGCTTTCTTT.

The chain uses TRBV20-1 and TRBJ2-1; D is perhaps TRBD1 (6 bases). The CDR3 runs to 17 residues. CDR1 is DFQATT, CDR2 SNEGSKA, per germline (reference sequence). V gave up 3 bases and J gave up 4 bases, with 22 bases separating them. The CDR3 DNA sequence: TGCAGTGCTAGGGGGATCCACCGGGACATCTCATACAATGAGCAGTTCTTC. Translating it yields CSARGIHRDISYNEQFF.

This clonotype was seen a few times. The chain couples TRBV29-1 to TRBJ2-5; TRBD1 matches at 7 bases. CDR3 length: 14 residues. Germline CDR1 and CDR2: SQVTM and ANQGSEA. Trimming took 4 bases from V and 1 from J; bases not matched to a gene: 6. The CDR3 coding sequence is TGCAGCGTTGCGGGACAGCTACTCCAAGAGACCCAGTACTTC. Protein sequence: CSVAGQLLQETQYF.

This clonotype appeared many times. The rearrangement uses TRBV5-1 and TRBJ2-7; D possibly corresponds to TRBD2 (6 bases). Germline CDR1 and CDR2: SGHRS and YFSETQ. The V and J ends lost 2 bases and 7 bases respectively, with 16 bases between them. This CDR3 spans 14 amino acids. CDR3 nucleotides: TGCGCCAGCAGCTTCGGCGGGAAGGTCGAGGAGCAGTACTTC. It specifies CASSFGGKVEEQYF.

The rearrangement links TRBV19 to TRBJ2-5, with a weak D call TRBD1 (5 bases). The ends were cut back, 5 bases at V and 5 bases at J, with 18 bases in the middle. CDR3 size: 15 residues. The V gene's germline CDR1 is LNHDA and CDR2 SQIVND (reference sequence). The CDR3 sequence: CASSPQSQGRETQYF. In DNA, the CDR3 is TGTGCCAGTAGTCCCCAAAGCCAGGGCCGGGAGACCCAGTACTTC.

The chain employs TRBV7-9 and TRBJ1-1; D remains ambiguous. Germline CDR1 and CDR2: SEHNR and FQNEAQ (reference sequence). The CDR3 totals 14 residues. The germline V and J ends were trimmed by 3 bases and 4 bases, with 12 bases remaining between them. This CDR3 reads CASSFVWSGTEAFF. The CDR3 DNA is TGTGCCAGCAGCTTCGTATGGAGCGGCACTGAAGCTTTCTTT.

This clonotype was recorded at least ten times. CDR3 loop: CASAGLAGSIHEQFF. The DNA of the CDR3 is TGTGCCAGCGCAGGACTAGCGGGATCTATCCATGAGCAGTTCTTC. The gene calls are TRBV7-9 and TRBJ2-1; the match to TRBD2 covers 12 bases. Trimming cost V 8 bases and J 8 bases; bases outside gene matches: 10. CDR1 and CDR2 (germline): SEHNR, FQNEAQ (reference sequence). The CDR3 covers 15 residues.

J is TRBJ2-1 and V is TRBV6-2 or TRBV6-3; TRBD2 agrees at 13 bases. The CDR3 runs 17 residues. The germline V gene has CDR1 MNHEY and CDR2 SVGEGT. With 6 bases clipped from V and 0 bases from J, the junction kept 5 bases outside the gene matches. The CDR3 DNA reads TGTGCCAGCAGATGGACTAGCGGGAGCCTCTCCTACAATGAGCAGTTCTTC. Its protein is CASRWTSGSLSYNEQFF.

A remark on this clonotype: This may stem from a read error, because a much larger clone lies one nucleotide away. This chain links TRBV11-2 with TRBJ2-7, with D possibly being TRBD2 (6 bases). CDR3 length: 12 residues. Trimming removed 5 bases at V and 1 base at J, with 6 bases between. The germline gives CDR1 SGHAT, CDR2 FQNNGV. In DNA form, the CDR3 reads TGTGCCAGCAGCGCGGGGTCCTACGAGCAGTACTTC. This sequence encodes CASSAGSYEQYF.

The V call is TRBV25-1, the J call TRBJ2-5; 7 bases are shared with TRBD1. The germline gives CDR1 MGHDK, CDR2 SYGVNS. The ends lost 1 base at V and 3 bases at J; junction bases unmatched: 8. This CDR3 contains 16 residues. CDR3: CASSESRGRWEETQYF. DNA of the CDR3: TGTGCCAGCAGTGAATCAAGGGGGCGCTGGGAAGAGACCCAGTACTTC.

The J gene is TRBJ2-2, the V gene TRBV14; tentatively, D is TRBD1 (6 bases). The CDR3 covers 15 residues. V dropped 5 bases and J dropped 2 bases, with 12 bases sitting between them. Germline-derived CDR1 and CDR2 are SGHDN and FVKESK. The CDR3 nucleotides read TGTGCCAGCAGCTTCGACAGGCCTAACACCGGGGAGCTGTTTTTT. Protein: CASSFDRPNTGELFF.

V usage is TRBV6-1 and J usage is TRBJ2-7; 10 bases are a match to TRBD2. The V gene's germline CDR1 is MNHNS and CDR2 SASEGT. The CDR3 sequence is 16 residues long. J was trimmed by 0 bases and V by 6 bases; bases with no gene match: 8. CDR3 protein: CASSRTSGDSSYEQYF. The CDR3 coding sequence is TGTGCCAGCAGCAGGACTAGCGGCGACAGCTCCTACGAGCAGTACTTC.

In its sample, this clonotype was seen a few times. The chain combines TRBV18 with TRBJ2-7; weak D call: TRBD1 (5 bases). Looked up from germline, CDR1 is KGHSH and CDR2 is LQKENI. The CDR3 runs 15 residues. Deletions cut 0 bases from V and 6 bases from J, with 15 bases between. This chain's CDR3 is CASSPPAGYLSEQYF. The DNA of the CDR3 is TGTGCCAGCTCACCACCGGCAGGGTATCTCAGCGAGCAGTACTTC.

The sample holds many counts of this clonotype. The rearrangement links TRBV20-1 to TRBJ2-7, with 8 bases lining up with TRBD2. In germline, CDR1 is DFQATT, CDR2 SNEGSKA (reference sequence). The CDR3 is made up of 15 amino acids. With V trimmed by 2 bases and J by 0 bases, 6 bases remained unmatched. CDR3 sequence (DNA): TGCAGTGCTAGACAACTAGCGGTTAGCTCCTACGAGCAGTACTTC. Translating it yields CSARQLAVSSYEQYF.

V and J are TRBV20-1 and TRBJ2-7; 7 bases are a match to TRBD1. CDR3 length: 13 residues. Germline loops: CDR1 DFQATT, CDR2 SNEGSKA (reference sequence). The junction had 9 bases not matched to a gene; V was cut back by 6 bases and J by 4 bases. CDR3 DNA sequence: TGCAGTGCACGACAGGGAAAGGGGTACGAGCAGTACTTC. Translated: CSARQGKGYEQYF.

This clonotype was counted a single time. Written as DNA, the CDR3 is TGTGCCACCACGAACAGGATTTACAATGAGCAGTTCTTC. This sequence encodes CATTNRIYNEQFF. The chain combines TRBV24-1 with TRBJ2-1, with D maybe TRBD1 (5 bases). Germline assignment: CDR1 KGHDR and CDR2 SFDVKD. The V gene lost 8 bases and the J gene lost 4 bases, with 11 bases spanning the gap. This CDR3 contains 13 residues.

This clonotype was counted a few times. This chain links TRBV12-3 or TRBV12-4 with TRBJ2-1, with a possible D match to TRBD2 (5 bases). Trimming shortened V by 8 bases and J by 7 bases, and 21 bases separated the two germline ends. This CDR3 region has 15 residues. In nucleotides, the CDR3 is TGTGCCAGCGGCCGGGCTGAGGGCGTAGTGAATGAGCAGTTCTTC. As protein: CASGRAEGVVNEQFF.